The source of this T cell receptor (beta chain) is a study of shared clonotypes between healthy human individuals (TCRdb year 2020). In terms of the full investigation: Two women and a few men aged 18 to 49 years were included in the cohort. For each donor, CD4 naive and CD4 memory were each given three plates, CD8 naive was given two plates, and CD8 memory was given one plate. The study deeply sequenced blood TCR repertoires of roughly five healthy adults to estimate repertoire size and the extent of clonotype sharing between individuals. To increase sequencing depth and limit assay-specific biases, TCR repertoire library preparation and sequencing were carried out by different laboratories using diverse techniques. Per donor, leukapheresis produced somewhere between about 0.94 and 9.5 billion PBMCs.

Trimming costs V 0 bases and J 0 bases, and their ends lie 12 bases apart. Via the germline V gene, CDR1 is SGHRS and CDR2 YFSETQ. The CDR3 numbers 16 residues from cysteine through phenylalanine. CDR3 DNA only is kept here, 48 bases in frame from base 1. Using the deep immunoSEQ assay, multiplex PCR amplified TCR CDR3 regions from genomic DNA. Extracted genomic DNA from each cell subset was distributed evenly across all wells of several immunoSEQ 96-well plates, and each plate was treated as a replicate. Each replicate PCR for sorted subsets received about 180 ng genomic DNA, equal to roughly 30,000 T cell genomes. Purified libraries were measured with a Qubit 3.0 fluorometer, size-checked on a Bioanalyzer 2100, and measured again with the KAPA Library Quantification kit. A separate single-read 150-cycle Illumina NextSeq 550 flow cell was used to sequence each immunoSEQ 96-well plate. As for the authors' bioinformatics: The immunoSEQ output contained only junctional sequences without quality scores, so filtering could not match that applied to full-length reads. Sequences were annotated with PyIR, a Python wrapper for IgBLAST v1.9, and V/J genes and CDR3 were assigned using IMGT germline references. Any read was removed if the V/J assignment was weak (E-value above 1e-6), the CDR3 was missing, or the read contained stop codons, out-of-frame junctions, or ambiguous translated residues. V3J clonotypes were defined by identical inferred V gene, J gene, and CDR3 amino acid sequence. Percentage overlap between repertoires was computed as shared unique clonotypes divided by the size of the smaller repertoire. RTK rarefaction, the Chao1 estimator, and Recon v2.1 estimates of unobserved clonotypes were used to assess repertoire richness. OLGA was used to compute generation probabilities for all TCRbeta clonotypes that the gDNA method yielded from a handful of donors. TCRdb retrieved this table from immuneACCESS and kept in-frame rearrangements only. Not all clones are present; in checked studies, unresolved V genes account for under half, and no reason is known for the remainder. V and J calls plus clone size are reproduced from that table; the DNA served to infer D and trimming. The sample contains around 1.4 million clones, around 98.5% of them found a single time. Jointly, the top ten make up roughly 0.35% of the sample.

General study outcomes and caveats: Sampling was restricted to blood, and TCR repertoires in tissue are likely to differ from TCR repertoires in blood. Sharing across several donors was observed for about 4.8% of naive CD4, over 3% of naive CD8, 2% to 2.5% of memory CD4, and 0.4% of memory CD8 clonotypes. Rarefaction of sorted-subset datasets indicated incomplete sequencing despite the large sequencing depth. Compared with non-shared clonotypes, clonotypes shared by all four sorted-subset donors had higher generation probabilities. Because the study included only a small number of donors, the genetic and exposure-history diversity represented was limited. Larger estimated clonotype richness was generally found for naive subsets than for memory subsets. Based on pairwise subsampling, the degree of clonotype sharing among donors was expected to be affected by sequencing depth.

The donors were healthy, HIV-negative adults who had no recently reported acute infections or vaccinations. All donors were Caucasian adults living in Nashville, Tennessee, USA. Magnetic negative selection was used to enrich CD4+ T cells, after which naive cells were positively selected on CD45RA and the negative fraction became the memory subset. Blood was obtained by leukapheresis, after which PBMCs were separated by Ficoll-Histopaque density gradient centrifugation and cryopreserved in liquid nitrogen vapor phase. Analytical flow cytometry was used to check the purity and quantity of every magnetically sorted T cell population. From each sorted fraction, genomic DNA was isolated and quantified by UV absorbance on a Nanodrop 2000c. To note about this clone: Its specific antigen is unknown. Per-base qualities were not stored, and no clone one base away is much larger.

The clonotype was recovered from a man aged 30 to 45 in good health. Rearrangement joined TRBV5-1 to TRBJ1-1; the D gene cannot be named for sure. Input material: naive CD4+ T cells sorted from blood. This sample's cell subset or site label indicates: CD45RA+ positively selected. CDR3 protein: CASSLAAENMNTEAFF. The sequenced DNA: TGCGCCAGCAGCTTGGCGGCAGAGAACATGAACACTGAAGCTTTCTTT.